A single sample is the source of the 29 T cell receptor beta chains below, sequenced in a study of sequential checkpoint blockade in melanoma. The treatment was: randomized to nivolumab then ipilimumab (arm A) or the reverse (arm B). Using immunoSEQ multiplex PCR, the repertoire was profiled, and TCRdb retains in-frame clones only, with some absent. The sample shows thousands of clones, roughly a quarter of them seen only once. Sequencing was performed on tumor tissue (inferred from file names), taken from a patient given nivolumab and ipilimumab in sequence. The receptors stem from a human donor with melanoma.

This clone was observed a handful of times. J is TRBJ1-3 and V is TRBV28, with D possibly matching TRBD1 (5 bases). The CDR3 consists of 16 residues. Trimming shortened V by 5 bases and J by 0 bases, and 14 bases separated the two germline ends. The germline V gene has CDR1 MDHEN and CDR2 SYDVKM. CDR3 coding DNA: TGTGCCAGCAGTGATTGGGACGAGCTCTCTGGAAACACCATATATTTT. It codes for CASSDWDELSGNTIYF.

The chain combines TRBV19 with TRBJ2-2, with D perhaps matching TRBD2 (5 bases). This CDR3 spans 12 amino acids. CDR1 and CDR2 (germline): LNHDA, SQIVND (reference sequence). Trimming cost V 6 bases and J 9 bases, with 11 bases left between them. This CDR3 reads CASRDSARELFF. For the CDR3, the DNA is TGTGCCAGTAGGGACTCGGCGCGGGAGCTGTTTTTT.

In this sample, this clone turned up a few times. The chain carries TRBV28 and TRBJ2-5; D might be TRBD2 (5 bases). The CDR3 has 14 residues. Trimming took 3 bases from V and 4 from J, leaving 12 bases between them. Germline V gene data show CDR1 as MDHEN and CDR2 as SYDVKM. CDR3 sequence (DNA): TGTGCCAGCAGTTTTGGGAGAAAGGGAGAGACCCAGTACTTC. Amino acids: CASSFGRKGETQYF.

Within the sample, this clone is medium-sized. This chain uses TRBV9 with TRBJ2-1; D is undetermined. Per germline, CDR1 SGDLS and CDR2 YYNGEE. Trimming stripped 0 bases from V and 4 bases from J, with 5 bases between. The CDR3 consists of 13 residues. The chain's CDR3 is CASSVGEYNEQFF. For the CDR3, the DNA is TGTGCCAGCAGCGTAGGGGAATACAATGAGCAGTTCTTC.

This clone has only a few counts. The chain joins TRBV6-8 to TRBJ2-1; D is undetermined. Germline lookup yields CDR1 MNHGY and CDR2 SAAAGT. The CDR3 spans 14 residues. Trimming pared 6 bases from V and 5 bases from J, leaving 14 bases between. CDR3 loop: CASSPSLGHNEQFF. The CDR3 DNA is TGTGCCAGCAGCCCCTCGCTAGGCCACAATGAGCAGTTCTTC.

There are many counts of this clone. CDR3 DNA sequence: TGTGCCAGCAGTCCCGGACAGGGGCGGGCCGGGGAGCTGTTTTTT. Translating it yields CASSPGQGRAGELFF. The V call is TRBV2, the J call TRBJ2-2; 9 bases agree with TRBD1. This CDR3 contains 15 residues. V was clipped by 5 bases and J by 6 bases; unmatched bases: 7. Per germline, CDR1 SNHLY and CDR2 FYNNEI.

This clone was seen more than once but under ten times. This rearrangement joins TRBV11-3 to TRBJ1-4, with 12 bases fitting TRBD1. The CDR3 is 16 amino acids. With V trimmed by 4 bases and J by 7 bases, 7 bases remained unmatched. Per the germline V gene, CDR1 is SGHNT and CDR2 is YENEEA. CDR3 loop: CASSSGQGALGEKLFF. The CDR3 nucleotides are TGTGCCAGCAGCTCGGGACAGGGGGCGTTAGGTGAAAAACTGTTTTTT.

The chain uses TRBV30 and TRBJ2-3, with 11 bases aligning to TRBD2. V was pared by 5 bases and J by 0 bases, with 10 bases of the junction left unmatched. The germline gives CDR1 GTSNPN, CDR2 SVGIG (reference sequence). The CDR3 spans 17 residues. The CDR3 protein is CAWLRGTSGSSTDTQYF. The CDR3 DNA is TGTGCCTGGCTCCGGGGGACTAGCGGATCTAGCACAGATACGCAGTATTTT.

This clone was detected ten times or more. The CDR3 DNA follows: TGTGCCAGCAGCTTACTAGCGGGAGGAGAGACCCAGTACTTC. Amino acids: CASSLLAGGETQYF. This sequence joins TRBV11-3 and TRBJ2-5; TRBD2 matches 11 bases. This CDR3 region has 14 residues. Trimming cost V 2 bases and J 4 bases; bases outside gene matches: 0. Germline loops: CDR1 SGHNT, CDR2 YENEEA. Drawing the rest from reference TRBV11-3 and TRBJ2-5, the complete variable domain is EAGVVQSPRYKIIEKKQPVAFWCNPISGHNTLYWYLQNLGQGPELLIRYENEEAVDDSQLPKDRFSAERLKGVDSTLKIQPAELGDSAVYLCASSLLAGGETQYFGPGTRLLVL.

Judged by abundance, this clone is medium-sized. V and J are TRBV11-3 and TRBJ1-4, with D possibly matching TRBD1 (6 bases). The germline V gene has CDR1 SGHNT and CDR2 YENEEA. The CDR3 spans 16 residues. Trimming cost V 7 bases and J 2 bases, with 17 bases left between them. The CDR3 coding sequence is TGTGCCAGCACCCCGGGGGGCGTTTTGACTAATGAAAAACTGTTTTTT. It encodes CASTPGGVLTNEKLFF.

This clone turned up a few times. V gene TRBV14 combines with J gene TRBJ2-5; D remains unclear. Per the germline V gene, CDR1 is SGHDN and CDR2 is FVKESK. Between the trimmed V and J ends, which lost 0 bases and 7 bases, there was a span of 9 bases. The CDR3 runs to 13 residues. The CDR3 spells CASSQDLSGTQYF. CDR3 nucleotides: TGTGCCAGCAGCCAAGATTTGTCGGGGACCCAGTACTTC.

V is TRBV5-1 and J is TRBJ2-5, with TRBD1 matching 9 bases. The CDR3 is 14 residues long. J gave up 3 bases and V 1 base, and 1 base lay outside the gene matches. CDR1 is SGHRS, CDR2 YFSETQ, per germline. CDR3 sequence: CASSLRTGEETQYF. DNA for the CDR3: TGCGCCAGCAGCTTGCGGACAGGGGAAGAGACCCAGTACTTC.

This clone was detected only a few times. The chain joins TRBV6-8 to TRBJ1-2; unclear D gene. The CDR3 sequence is 15 residues long. Trimming left V 6 bases short and J 6 bases short, with 20 bases between. The V gene's germline CDR1 is MNHGY and CDR2 SAAAGT. The CDR3 reads CASSPGRLASNGYTF. The CDR3 bases are TGTGCCAGCAGCCCCGGTAGACTCGCCAGCAATGGCTACACCTTC.

This clone was counted a few times. The chain combines TRBV28 with TRBJ1-2; D not certain. Trimming shortened V by 5 bases and J by 2 bases, and 6 bases separated the two germline ends. CDR1 is MDHEN, CDR2 SYDVKM, per germline. The CDR3 sequence is 12 residues long. Here the CDR3 DNA reads TGTGCCAGCAGTCCCTTGAACTATGGCTACACCTTC. Residues: CASSPLNYGYTF.

The rearrangement joins TRBV11-3 to TRBJ1-5, with 7 bases that match TRBD1. Germline CDR1 SGHNT, CDR2 YENEEA. The CDR3 length is 15 residues. V was pared by 3 bases and J by 6 bases, with 8 bases of the junction left unmatched. CDR3 DNA: TGTGCCAGCAGCTTCACCACAGGGGAGGGTCAGCCCCAGCATTTT. Its protein is CASSFTTGEGQPQHF. Together with reference TRBV11-3 and TRBJ1-5, the CDR3 gives the full variable domain: EAGVVQSPRYKIIEKKQPVAFWCNPISGHNTLYWYLQNLGQGPELLIRYENEEAVDDSQLPKDRFSAERLKGVDSTLKIQPAELGDSAVYLCASSFTTGEGQPQHFGDGTRLSIL.

This clone was counted between two and nine times. CDR3 DNA: TGTGCCAGCAGTGGACCGGGACTAGCGGGAGGTTTTGGTCCCGGGGAGCTGTTTTTT. Protein product: CASSGPGLAGGFGPGELFF. The genes are TRBV6-8 and TRBJ2-2; 15 positions agree with TRBD2. In germline, CDR1 is MNHGY, CDR2 SAAAGT. This CDR3 is 19 amino acids long. Trimming removed 5 bases from V and 6 bases from J; junction bases left unmatched: 13.

This clone was seen a few times. The same CDR3 also results from other DNA sequences found in this sample. This rearrangement joins TRBV5-1 to TRBJ2-7; the match to TRBD2 covers 13 bases. The CDR3 extends over 15 amino acids. Trimming at V came to 5 bases and at J to 2 bases, leaving 4 bases not matched to a gene. Germline V gene data show CDR1 as SGHRS and CDR2 as YFSETQ. The CDR3 is CASSFGLAGAYEQYF. CDR3 DNA: TGCGCCAGCAGTTTTGGACTAGCGGGGGCCTACGAGCAGTACTTC. The full variable domain, with the rest looked up from reference TRBV5-1 and TRBJ2-7, is KAGVTQTPRYLIKTRGQQVTLSCSPISGHRSVSWYQQTPGQGLQFLFEYFSETQRNKGNFPGRFSGRQFSNSRSEMNVSTLELGDSALYLCASSFGLAGAYEQYFGPGTRLTVT.

This sequence joins TRBV5-1 and TRBJ2-7, with D possibly being TRBD2 (5 bases). Trimming cost V 3 bases and J 0 bases, with 10 bases left between them. The V gene's germline CDR1 is SGHRS and CDR2 YFSETQ. This CDR3 contains 14 residues. DNA for the CDR3: TGCGCCAGCAGCTCGACGGCGGGCTCCTACGAGCAGTACTTC. Translation gives CASSSTAGSYEQYF.

The chain is built from TRBV11-3 and TRBJ2-2; 8 bases map to TRBD1. The CDR3 sequence is 16 residues long. V lost 1 base to trimming and J lost 0 bases; unmatched junction nucleotides: 1. CDR1 SGHNT and CDR2 YENEEA come from the germline V gene. The CDR3 coding sequence is TGTGCCAGCAGCTTAGGGACAGGGACGAACACCGGGGAGCTGTTTTTT. Residues: CASSLGTGTNTGELFF. Full variable domain (rest looked up from reference TRBV11-3 and TRBJ2-2): EAGVVQSPRYKIIEKKQPVAFWCNPISGHNTLYWYLQNLGQGPELLIRYENEEAVDDSQLPKDRFSAERLKGVDSTLKIQPAELGDSAVYLCASSLGTGTNTGELFFGEGSRLTVL.

The rearrangement joins TRBV5-1 to TRBJ1-3; D is uncertain. Looked up from germline, CDR1 is SGHRS and CDR2 is YFSETQ. The CDR3 is 15 residues long. V was pared by 1 base and J by 2 bases, with 10 bases between. Here the CDR3 DNA reads TGCGCCAGCAGCTTGAATAATGGTGCTGGAAACACCATATATTTT. It yields the protein CASSLNNGAGNTIYF.

V and J are TRBV5-1 and TRBJ1-4; D remains unclear. The CDR3 runs 15 residues. Germline CDR1 SGHRS, CDR2 YFSETQ. V gave up 0 bases and J gave up 0 bases, with 6 bases separating them. CDR3 bases: TGCGCCAGCAGCTTGGGTCAGGCAACTAATGAAAAACTGTTTTTT. Protein: CASSLGQATNEKLFF.

The table lists this clone with many counts. The chain uses TRBV7-1 and TRBJ2-5; D possibly corresponds to TRBD2 (6 bases). TRBV7-1 is sorted into the ORF group, with uncertain function. Trimming pared 4 bases from V and 5 bases from J, leaving 11 bases between. CDR3 size: 13 residues. In DNA form, the CDR3 reads TGTGCCAGCAGCTACGGGACTTCGGAGACCCAGTACTTC. Protein product: CASSYGTSETQYF.

The chain joins TRBV5-1 to TRBJ2-7; D gene uncertain. CDR1 SGHRS and CDR2 YFSETQ come from the germline V gene. V was pared by 1 base and J by 1 base, with 12 bases between. The CDR3 consists of 15 residues. In nucleotides, the CDR3 is TGCGCCAGCAGCTTGTGGGCAGGCGAGTCCTACGAGCAGTACTTC. The encoded protein is CASSLWAGESYEQYF.

In its sample, this clone is medium-sized. This chain joins TRBV11-3 and TRBJ1-4; 8 bases line up with TRBD1. Looked up from germline, CDR1 is SGHNT and CDR2 is YENEEA. This CDR3 region has 14 residues. V lost 5 bases and J lost 8; bases outside the gene matches: 7. The chain's CDR3 is CASSLGQGLEKLFF. The DNA for the CDR3 is TGTGCCAGCAGCCTCGGACAGGGCTTGGAAAAACTGTTTTTT.

This clone has just a few counts. The chain links TRBV6-8 to TRBJ2-7; 10 bases align to TRBD2. V shed 6 bases and J 4 bases; nucleotides not matched to a gene: 9. Germline V gene data show CDR1 as MNHGY and CDR2 as SAAAGT. This CDR3 has 15 amino acids. CDR3 protein: CASSDRTSGLYEQYF. In nucleotides, the CDR3 is TGTGCCAGCAGCGATAGGACTAGCGGCCTATACGAGCAGTACTTC.

This clone is deemed medium-sized (0.01 to 0.1%). The chain links TRBV6-8 to TRBJ1-1; TRBD1 aligns across 9 bases. Germline CDR1 MNHGY, CDR2 SAAAGT. The CDR3 covers 15 residues. V lost 5 bases to trimming and J lost 5 bases; unmatched junction nucleotides: 9. In DNA form, the CDR3 reads TGTGCCAGCAGTAGTTGGACAGGGGAGGTAACTGAAGCTTTCTTT. It translates to CASSSWTGEVTEAFF.

The chain employs TRBV9 and TRBJ2-7, with D possibly TRBD1 on 6 matching bases. The CDR3 is 15 residues long. Germline V CDR1 and CDR2: SGDLS, YYNGEE. V lost 0 bases, J lost 5 bases, and 15 bases lay in between. CDR3 protein: CASSVDLGQTNEQYF. The DNA of the CDR3 is TGTGCCAGCAGCGTAGATCTAGGACAGACTAACGAGCAGTACTTC.

The chain couples TRBV18 to TRBJ1-5, with 11 bases fitting TRBD1. The CDR3 consists of 16 residues. CDR1 and CDR2 (germline): KGHSH, LQKENI. The V gene end was trimmed by 3 bases and the J gene end by 6 bases; junction bases not matched to a gene: 7. The CDR3 DNA sequence: TGTGCCAGCTCACCCGTCGGGACAGGGGGTCCTCAGCCCCAGCATTTT. Its translation is CASSPVGTGGPQPQHF.

The chain combines TRBV11-3 with TRBJ2-7; 12 bases are a match to TRBD2. CDR3 length equals 16 residues. V lost 5 bases, J lost 1 base, and 6 bases stayed unmatched. Germline V gene lookup returns CDR1 SGHNT and CDR2 YENEEA. The CDR3 DNA reads TGTGCCAGCAGCCCCCGGACTAGCGGGACTTCCTACGAGCAGTACTTC. Protein: CASSPRTSGTSYEQYF.